This T cell receptor beta chain came from a study of T-cell reconstitution after alpha-beta-depleted transplantation in children. V gave up 7 bases and J gave up 0 bases, with 8 bases separating them. This CDR3 contains 14 residues. Germline loops: CDR1 SGHRS, CDR2 YFSETQ. This sample's TCRbeta library carried unique molecular identifier barcodes. TCRdb fed the PCR reads into MiXCR, producing one record per CDR3 protein. The sample lists over 150,000 distinct CDR3 sequences; 14% to 15% were seen once. The V call is TRBV5-1, the J call TRBJ2-6; no clear D. This receptor was obtained from a human donor who donated a stem cell graft to a child with acute lymphoblastic leukemia. The sample in question was PBMCs from the stem cell graft donor, obtained from the stem cell graft. CDR3 nucleotides: TGCGCCAGCGAGGACGGCTCTGGGGCCAACGTCCTGACTTTC. Encoded protein: CASEDGSGANVLTF.